A selection of T cell receptor beta chains follows, all from one sample in a study of blood T cell repertoires in COVID-19. Profiling relied on immunoSEQ multiplex PCR, and the TCRdb table lists in-frame clones only, not all of them. The table includes approximately 200,000 clones, 70% to 90% detected once. Sequencing was performed on peripheral blood. The receptors stem from a human donor with active or convalescent COVID-19. The donor label of this sample is uncertain. CDR3s include the opening cysteine and the closing phenylalanine or tryptophan. A D gene is named only where the DNA matches it firmly. A clone size is listed for some rows: how often the clone was seen (once, few, many), or a class if it is expanded.

D,size,J,V,length,CDR3,DNA
NA,NA,TRBJ2-7,TRBV19,13,CASAQGGGYEQYF,TGTGCCAGTGCACAGGGGGGGGGTTACGAGCAGTACTTC
NA,few,TRBJ2-7,TRBV30,13,CAWSVQASYEQYF,TGTGCCTGGAGTGTGCAGGCCTCATACGAGCAGTACTTC
TRBD2,few,TRBJ2-1,TRBV5-5,17,CASSLGLAGELDNEQFF,TGTGCCAGCAGCTTGGGTTTAGCGGGAGAGCTCGACAATGAGCAGTTCTTC
TRBD1,NA,TRBJ1-2,TRBV5-6,15,CASSLVDRGSYGYTF,TGTGCCAGCAGCTTGGTTGACAGGGGTAGCTATGGCTACACCTTC
NA,NA,TRBJ1-4,TRBV19,16,CASSIIFRSTNEKLFF,TGTGCCAGTAGTATTATCTTTCGGTCAACTAATGAAAAACTGTTTTTT
TRBD2,NA,TRBJ2-7,TRBV5-1,14,CASSLSGGFYEQYF,TGCGCCAGCAGCCTTAGCGGGGGCTTCTACGAGCAGTACTTC
NA,NA,TRBJ2-5,TRBV30,12,CAWTRMGETQYF,TGTGCCTGGACTAGGATGGGAGAGACCCAGTACTTC
TRBD2,NA,TRBJ2-7,TRBV4-2,19,CASSIWTSGSRLGSYEQYF,TGTGCCAGCAGCATCTGGACTAGCGGGAGTCGGTTAGGCTCCTACGAGCAGTACTTC
TRBD1,NA,TRBJ1-6,TRBV5-1,16,CASSLRDRGQQEPLHF,TGCGCCAGCAGCTTGAGGGACAGGGGGCAGCAAGAACCCCTCCACTTT
TRBD2,NA,TRBJ2-3,TRBV7-3,15,CASSLAGGPVDTQYF,TGTGCCAGCAGCTTAGCGGGAGGGCCCGTAGATACGCAGTATTTT
NA,NA,TRBJ2-5,TRBV5-1,13,CASSSQGYETQYF,TGCGCCAGCAGTTCACAGGGTTACGAGACCCAGTACTTC
TRBD2,once,TRBJ2-1,TRBV27,16,CASRSGGPISYNEQFF,TGTGCCAGCAGGTCGGGGGGGCCGATTTCCTACAATGAGCAGTTCTTC
TRBD1,NA,TRBJ2-5,TRBV19,14,CASRKTGAGETQYF,TGTGCCAGTAGGAAGACAGGGGCGGGAGAGACCCAGTACTTC
NA,NA,TRBJ2-3,TRBV10-1,11,CASSGRDTQYF,TGCGCCAGCAGTGGGAGGGATACGCAGTATTTT
NA,NA,TRBJ1-1,TRBV19,15,CASSSGTTSLAEAFF,TGTGCCAGTAGTTCCGGGACAACCTCTCTCGCTGAAGCTTTCTTT
NA,NA,TRBJ1-6,TRBV3-1/TRBV3-2,12,CASSQRYPALHF,TGTGCCAGCAGCCAAAGATACCCGGCCCTCCACTTT
NA,NA,TRBJ1-2,TRBV6-5,13,CASRGAANYGYTF,TGTGCCAGCAGAGGGGCCGCTAACTATGGCTACACCTTC
NA,NA,TRBJ1-5,TRBV7-3,13,CASSRDSHQPQHF,TGTGCCAGCAGTCGGGACTCACATCAGCCCCAGCATTTT
TRBD1,NA,TRBJ2-7,TRBV2,13,CASVRDRGQLQYF,TGTGCCAGTGTACGGGACAGGGGGCAGTTGCAGTACTTC
NA,NA,TRBJ2-5,TRBV7-2,11,CASDLTGTQYF,TGTGCCAGCGACCTCACAGGAACCCAGTACTTC
TRBD1,NA,TRBJ2-7,TRBV28,16,CASSFTPGTGEREQYF,TGTGCCAGCAGTTTTACACCCGGGACAGGGGAAAGAGAGCAGTACTTC
TRBD1,NA,TRBJ2-7,TRBV2,12,CASSGDRGASNF,TGTGCCAGCAGTGGGGACAGGGGGGCTTCGAACTTC
NA,NA,TRBJ1-2,TRBV5-3,15,CARSPACTVNYGYTF,TGTGCCAGAAGTCCCGCTTGTACAGTTAACTATGGCTACACCTTC
TRBD1,NA,TRBJ1-5,TRBV19,15,CASSGGQGTAQPQHF,TGTGCCAGTAGTGGGGGACAGGGGACTGCTCAGCCCCAGCATTTT
NA,NA,TRBJ1-3,TRBV5-4,16,CASSTYQGWRGNTIYF,TGTGCCAGCAGCACCTACCAGGGTTGGAGAGGAAACACCATATATTTT
TRBD1,NA,TRBJ2-7,TRBV11-2,15,CASSLITGGVHEQYF,TGTGCCAGCAGCTTAATAACAGGGGGCGTCCACGAGCAGTACTTC
NA,NA,TRBJ2-3,TRBV2,11,CASRAADTQYF,TGTGCCAGCAGGGCAGCGGATACGCAGTATTTT
NA,NA,TRBJ2-5,TRBV5-1,13,CASSLDRKETQYF,TGCGCCAGCAGCTTAGACAGAAAAGAGACCCAGTACTTC
TRBD1,NA,TRBJ2-7,TRBV5-1,14,CASSHGGQTYEQYF,TGCGCCAGCAGCCATGGGGGACAGACCTACGAGCAGTACTTC
NA,NA,TRBJ1-2,TRBV18,13,CASSPPEGFGYTF,TGTGCCAGCTCACCACCGGAGGGGTTCGGCTACACCTTC
NA,NA,TRBJ2-3,TRBV18,13,CASSPPSIDTQYF,TGTGCCAGCTCACCACCGAGTATAGATACGCAGTATTTT
TRBD2,once,TRBJ2-1,TRBV5-1,14,CASSGGLVTEEQFF,TGCGCCAGCAGCGGTGGACTAGTAACGGAAGAGCAGTTCTTC
NA,NA,TRBJ2-3,TRBV9,16,CASSLPSGVSTDTQYF,TGTGCCAGCAGCTTACCCTCGGGGGTAAGCACAGATACGCAGTATTTT
NA,NA,TRBJ1-2,TRBV9,16,CASSDPPDTDNYGYTF,TGTGCCAGCAGCGATCCCCCGGACACTGACAACTATGGCTACACCTTC
NA,NA,TRBJ1-5,TRBV7-2,13,CASSFGSNQPQHF,TGTGCCAGCAGCTTCGGTAGCAATCAGCCCCAGCATTTT
NA,NA,TRBJ1-2,TRBV6-5,14,CASSSNRVNYGYTF,TGTGCCAGCAGTAGTAACAGGGTTAACTATGGCTACACCTTC
TRBD1,NA,TRBJ1-2,TRBV5-8,15,CASSLGDRNNYGYTF,TGTGCCAGCAGCTTGGGGGACAGAAACAACTATGGCTACACCTTC
TRBD1,NA,TRBJ1-1,TRBV7-2,17,CASSLSGTIRQGTEAFF,TGTGCCAGCAGCTTAAGCGGGACGATCCGACAGGGGACTGAAGCTTTCTTT
NA,NA,TRBJ1-2,TRBV28,14,CASSFTGNFYGYTF,TGTGCCAGCAGTTTTACAGGGAATTTCTATGGCTACACCTTC
TRBD1,NA,TRBJ1-3,TRBV7-2,16,CASSLEGPGGGNTIYF,TGTGCCAGCAGCTTAGAAGGTCCAGGGGGAGGAAACACCATATATTTT
NA,NA,TRBJ1-2,TRBV28,14,CASSAGQSNYGYTF,TGTGCCAGCAGTGCCGGACAGAGTAACTATGGCTACACCTTC
TRBD2,NA,TRBJ2-1,TRBV4-2,16,CASSQDGGGAYNEQFF,TGTGCCAGCAGCCAAGACGGCGGGGGGGCTTACAATGAGCAGTTCTTC
NA,NA,TRBJ2-5,TRBV19,14,CASNKQVSVETQYF,TGTGCCAGTAATAAACAGGTCTCTGTGGAGACCCAGTACTTC
NA,NA,TRBJ2-4,TRBV6-5,15,CASSYNTIFKNIQYF,TGTGCCAGCAGTTACAACACAATTTTCAAAAACATTCAGTACTTC
TRBD2,NA,TRBJ2-1,TRBV5-3,15,CARVLPGLADNEQFF,TGTGCCAGAGTCCTACCGGGACTAGCGGACAATGAGCAGTTCTTC
NA,NA,TRBJ2-2,TRBV5-1,17,CASSLVLGGANTGELFF,TGCGCCAGCAGCTTGGTGCTCGGGGGAGCGAACACCGGGGAGCTGTTTTTT
NA,once,TRBJ1-3,TRBV3-1/TRBV3-2,13,CASSQETGQTIYF,TGTGCCAGCAGCCAAGAAACAGGACAGACCATATATTTT
NA,NA,TRBJ1-1,TRBV4-1,13,CASRVTGNTEAFF,TGCGCCAGCAGGGTCACAGGGAACACTGAAGCTTTCTTT
TRBD2,NA,TRBJ2-2,TRBV28,18,CASSPIGGLAANTGELFF,TGTGCCAGCAGTCCTATAGGGGGACTAGCGGCGAACACCGGGGAGCTGTTTTTT
TRBD1,NA,TRBJ1-2,TRBV30,15,CAWSAAGGANYGYTF,TGTGCCTGGAGTGCGGCAGGGGGAGCTAACTATGGCTACACCTTC
TRBD2,NA,TRBJ2-7,TRBV28,18,CASIPQGLAGGPSYEQYF,TGTGCCAGCATTCCCCAGGGACTAGCGGGAGGGCCCTCCTACGAGCAGTACTTC
NA,NA,TRBJ2-7,TRBV29-1,12,CSVSQGIHEQYF,TGCAGCGTTAGTCAGGGGATCCACGAGCAGTACTTC
TRBD1,NA,TRBJ2-7,TRBV7-2,14,CASTPWDRTYEQYF,TGTGCCAGCACACCCTGGGACAGAACCTACGAGCAGTACTTC
NA,NA,TRBJ2-5,TRBV5-1,14,CASSLKGQGETQYF,TGCGCCAGCAGCTTGAAAGGACAAGGGGAGACCCAGTACTTC
NA,NA,TRBJ2-1,TRBV7-9,11,CASSFLNEQFF,TGTGCCAGCAGCTTCTTAAATGAGCAGTTCTTC
TRBD1,NA,TRBJ1-6,TRBV6-6,16,CASSYSPQGLRSPLHF,TGTGCCAGCAGTTACTCCCCACAGGGGTTAAGATCACCCCTCCACTTT
NA,NA,TRBJ1-1,TRBV5-4,14,CASHVTGRETEAFF,TGTGCCAGCCACGTAACAGGGAGGGAAACTGAAGCTTTCTTT